The 10 T cell receptor beta chains below all came from one sample that was sequenced in a study of blood T cell repertoires in COVID-19. Generated by immunoSEQ multiplex PCR, the TCRdb table keeps only in-frame clones and is missing some. There are roughly 400,000 clones in the sample; nearly 90% occur only once, and less than 1.5% lies in the top ten. Sequenced material: PBMCs or T cells enriched from blood (not recorded which). These receptors were taken from a woman between 18 and 29 years old who had been exposed to COVID-19.

On this clone: The sample contains more than one DNA sequence encoding this CDR3. The chain couples TRBV3-1 (or the pseudogene TRBV3-2) to TRBJ1-1, with D possibly TRBD1 on 5 matching bases. This CDR3 region has 14 residues. Trimming stripped 1 base from V and 5 bases from J, with 11 bases between. Germline V CDR1 and CDR2: LGHDT, YNNKEL (reference sequence). The CDR3 DNA sequence: TGTGCCAGCAGCCAAGTTCCAGGGAGGACTGAAGCTTTCTTT. It codes for CASSQVPGRTEAFF.

The chain couples TRBV4-3 to TRBJ2-1; D might be TRBD2 (5 bases). Germline lookup yields CDR1 LGHNA and CDR2 YSLEER. The CDR3 length is 15 residues. V was shortened by 3 bases and J by 5 bases, with 14 bases between the two germline ends. The CDR3 DNA reads TGCGCCAGCAGCCATGGACTGGGTGAGGACAATGAGCAGTTCTTC. It is translated as CASSHGLGEDNEQFF.

V gene TRBV15 combines with J gene TRBJ1-2, with TRBD1 matching over 7 bases. This CDR3 is 17 amino acids long. The V and J ends lost 0 bases and 4 bases, in that order; junction bases with no gene match: 11. In germline, CDR1 is LNHNV, CDR2 YYDKDF (reference sequence). CDR3 sequence reads: CATSRDVTTGSSYGYTF. Written as DNA, the CDR3 is TGTGCCACCAGCAGAGATGTAACGACAGGGTCATCCTATGGCTACACCTTC.

The chain employs TRBV18 and TRBJ1-2; 10 positions agree with TRBD1. Germline assignment: CDR1 KGHSH and CDR2 LQKENI. Trimming cost V 6 bases and J 6 bases; bases outside gene matches: 7. The CDR3 is 14 residues long. The CDR3 sequence is CASSPGTGVNGYTF. CDR3 nucleotides: TGTGCCAGCTCCCCCGGGACAGGGGTTAATGGCTACACCTTC.

This rearrangement joins TRBV30 to TRBJ1-2, with D perhaps matching TRBD1 (5 bases). In germline, CDR1 is GTSNPN, CDR2 SVGIG (reference sequence). CDR3 size: 16 residues. Trimming left V 0 bases short and J 2 bases short, with 16 bases between. DNA of the CDR3: TGTGCCTGGAGTGTACAGGTTCCAATCCTAAACTATGGCTACACCTTC. It specifies CAWSVQVPILNYGYTF.

The J gene is TRBJ1-3, the V gene TRBV28, with D perhaps TRBD1 (5 bases). There are 15 residues in the CDR3. Germline V gives CDR1 MDHEN, CDR2 SYDVKM. Trimming shortened V by 6 bases and J by 0 bases, and 12 bases separated the two germline ends. DNA of the CDR3: TGTGCCAGCAGCCCCGGGGGGAGCTCTGGAAACACCATATATTTT. It specifies CASSPGGSSGNTIYF. Together with reference TRBV28 and TRBJ1-3, the CDR3 gives the full variable domain: DVKVTQSSRYLVKRTGEKVFLECVQDMDHENMFWYRQDPGLGLRLIYFSYDVKMKEKGDIPEGYSVSREKKERFSLILESASTNQTSMYLCASSPGGSSGNTIYFGEGSWLTVV.

The chain joins TRBV5-5 to TRBJ2-7, with a tentative D call TRBD2 (6 bases). The CDR3 sequence is 15 residues long. CDR1 is SGHKS and CDR2 is YYEKEE in the germline V gene (reference sequence). V was pared by 4 bases and J by 1 base, with 15 bases between. CDR3 residues: CASSLGGKGSYEQYF. CDR3 sequence (DNA): TGTGCCAGCAGCCTAGGAGGGAAAGGGTCCTACGAGCAGTACTTC.

The chain recombines TRBV5-1 with TRBJ2-2; 8 nucleotides align to TRBD2. The germline V gene encodes CDR1 SGHRS and CDR2 YFSETQ. V was pared by 6 bases and J by 7 bases, with 5 bases of the junction left unmatched. The CDR3 runs 13 residues. Here the CDR3 DNA reads TGCGCCAGCATCAGGCGGGAGGACGGGGAGCTGTTTTTT. Its translation is CASIRREDGELFF.

The chain combines TRBV7-9 with TRBJ2-7, with 8 nucleotides matching TRBD1. Germline CDR1 SEHNR, CDR2 FQNEAQ (reference sequence). There are 15 residues in the CDR3. V gave up 4 bases and J gave up 3 bases; unmatched junction bases: 8. The CDR3 nucleotides are TGTGCCAGCAGCTCTGGGACAGGCCTTTTCTACGAGCAGTACTTC. This encodes CASSSGTGLFYEQYF.

The V gene is TRBV19, the J gene TRBJ1-1; maybe TRBD1 (6 bases). This CDR3 comprises 14 residues. Germline CDR1 and CDR2: LNHDA and SQIVND (reference sequence). Trimming left V 6 bases short and J 6 bases short, with 17 bases between. The CDR3 nucleotides read TGTGCCAGTAGGATCAGGACAGAGGGGCCTGAAGCTTTCTTT. This encodes CASRIRTEGPEAFF.